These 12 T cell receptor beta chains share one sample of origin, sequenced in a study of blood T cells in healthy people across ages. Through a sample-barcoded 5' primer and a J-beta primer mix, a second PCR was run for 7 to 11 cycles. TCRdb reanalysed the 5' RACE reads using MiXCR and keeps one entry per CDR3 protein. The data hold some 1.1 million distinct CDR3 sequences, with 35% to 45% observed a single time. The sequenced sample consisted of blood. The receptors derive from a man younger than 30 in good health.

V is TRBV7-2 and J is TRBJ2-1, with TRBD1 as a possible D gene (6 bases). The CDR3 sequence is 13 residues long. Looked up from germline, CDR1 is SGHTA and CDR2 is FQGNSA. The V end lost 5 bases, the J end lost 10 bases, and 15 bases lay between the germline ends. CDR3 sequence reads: CASSRLTGSEQFF. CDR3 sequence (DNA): TGTGCCAGCAGCCGACTTACAGGGAGCGAGCAGTTCTTC.

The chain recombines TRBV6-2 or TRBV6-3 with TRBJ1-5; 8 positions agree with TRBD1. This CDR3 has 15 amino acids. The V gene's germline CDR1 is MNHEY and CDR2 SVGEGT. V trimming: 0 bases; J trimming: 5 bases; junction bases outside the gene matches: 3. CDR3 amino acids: CASSYSQGAHQPQHF. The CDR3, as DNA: TGTGCCAGCAGTTACTCCCAGGGGGCTCATCAGCCCCAGCATTTT.

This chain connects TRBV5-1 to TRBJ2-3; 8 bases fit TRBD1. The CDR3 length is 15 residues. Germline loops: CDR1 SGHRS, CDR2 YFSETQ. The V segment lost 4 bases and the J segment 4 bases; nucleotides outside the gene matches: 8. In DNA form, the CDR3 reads TGCGCCAGCAGCCCGGACAGGGTTACATCAGATACGCAGTATTTT. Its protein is CASSPDRVTSDTQYF.

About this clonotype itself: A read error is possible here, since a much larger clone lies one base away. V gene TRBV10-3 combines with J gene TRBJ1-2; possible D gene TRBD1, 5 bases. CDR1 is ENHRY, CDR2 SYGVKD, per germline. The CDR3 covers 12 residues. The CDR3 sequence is CAIGDSSYGYTF. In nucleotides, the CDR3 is TGTGCCATCGGTGACAGCTCCTATGGCTACACCTTC.

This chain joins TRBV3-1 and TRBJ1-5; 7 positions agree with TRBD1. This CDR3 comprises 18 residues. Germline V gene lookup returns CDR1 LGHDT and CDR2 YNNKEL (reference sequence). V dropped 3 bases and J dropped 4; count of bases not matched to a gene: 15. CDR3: CASSQGGLQGLRNQPQHF. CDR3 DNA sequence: TGTGCCAGCAGCCAGGGGGGATTACAGGGGTTGAGGAATCAGCCCCAGCATTTT.

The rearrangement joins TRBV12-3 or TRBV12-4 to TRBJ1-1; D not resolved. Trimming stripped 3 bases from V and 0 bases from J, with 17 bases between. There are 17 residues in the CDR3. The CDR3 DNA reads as TGTGCCAGCAGTTTTGAAGTGGGAGCCAAGGTGAACACTGAAGCTTTCTTT. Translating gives CASSFEVGAKVNTEAFF.

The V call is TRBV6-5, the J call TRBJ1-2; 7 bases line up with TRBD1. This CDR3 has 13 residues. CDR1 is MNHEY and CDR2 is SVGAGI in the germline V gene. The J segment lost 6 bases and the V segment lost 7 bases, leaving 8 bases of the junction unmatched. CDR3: CASTRQGADGYTF. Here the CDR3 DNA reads TGTGCCAGCACCAGACAGGGAGCAGATGGCTACACCTTC.

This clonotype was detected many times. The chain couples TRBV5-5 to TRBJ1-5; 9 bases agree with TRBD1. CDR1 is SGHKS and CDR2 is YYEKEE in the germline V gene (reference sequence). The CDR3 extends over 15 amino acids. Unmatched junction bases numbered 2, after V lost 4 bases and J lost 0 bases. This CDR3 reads CASSRTGDSNQPQHF. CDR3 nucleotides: TGTGCCAGCAGCCGGACAGGGGATAGCAATCAGCCCCAGCATTTT.

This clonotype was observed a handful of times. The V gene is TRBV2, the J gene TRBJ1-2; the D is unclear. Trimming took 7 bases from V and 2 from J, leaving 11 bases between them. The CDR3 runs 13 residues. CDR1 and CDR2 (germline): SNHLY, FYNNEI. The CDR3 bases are TGTGCCAGCACCATGGGAAGCAACTATGGCTACACCTTC. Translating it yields CASTMGSNYGYTF.

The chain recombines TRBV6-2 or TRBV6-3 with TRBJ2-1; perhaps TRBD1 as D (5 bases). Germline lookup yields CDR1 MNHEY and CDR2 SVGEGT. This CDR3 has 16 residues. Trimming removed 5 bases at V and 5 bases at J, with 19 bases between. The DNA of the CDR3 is TGTGCCAGCAGTAACACGCGGCCAGGGTATCACAATGAGCAGTTCTTC. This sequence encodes CASSNTRPGYHNEQFF.

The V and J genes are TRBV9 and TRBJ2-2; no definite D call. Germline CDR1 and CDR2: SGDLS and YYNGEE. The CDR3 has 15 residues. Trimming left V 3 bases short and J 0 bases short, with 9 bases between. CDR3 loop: CASSGTTANTGELFF. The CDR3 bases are TGTGCCAGCAGCGGCACTACAGCGAACACCGGGGAGCTGTTTTTT.

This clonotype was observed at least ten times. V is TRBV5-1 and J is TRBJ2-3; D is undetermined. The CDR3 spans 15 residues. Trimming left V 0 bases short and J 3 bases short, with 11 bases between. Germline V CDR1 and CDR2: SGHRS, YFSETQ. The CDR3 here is CASSLVWGRTDTQYF. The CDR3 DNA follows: TGCGCCAGCAGCTTGGTCTGGGGTCGAACAGATACGCAGTATTTT.